This T cell receptor beta chain was retrieved from a study of tumor-infiltrating lymphocytes in oesophageal squamous cell carcinoma. In TCRdb, the PCR reads were re-called with MiXCR into one record per CDR3 protein. Among 7,500 to 9,500 distinct CDR3 sequences listed, around 64% were seen once. The germline CDR1 and CDR2 sequences are SGHVS and FQNEAQ. This CDR3 contains 15 residues. V lost 0 bases to trimming and J lost 4 bases, with 10 bases between them. Sequenced: esophageal tumor tissue. The chain links TRBV7-8 to TRBJ1-5; TRBD1 is a possible D gene (6 bases). The clonotype was recovered from a female donor with esophageal squamous cell carcinoma. The CDR3 loop reads CASSLAGHTNQPQHF. Here the CDR3 DNA reads TGTGCCAGCAGCTTAGCGGGACATACTAATCAGCCCCAGCATTTT.